This T cell receptor beta chain was obtained from a study of shared clonotypes between healthy human individuals. The authors distributed each subset's genomic DNA evenly over several immunoSEQ plates. Clones were read by immunoSEQ multiplex PCR, and TCRdb kept only the in-frame ones, dropping some. The repertoire holds millions of clones, with approximately 92% as singletons. The CDR3 contains 13 residues. V lost 8 bases, J lost 2 bases, and 7 bases lay in between. Germline V gene sequence: CDR1 ENHRY, CDR2 SYGVKD. The V call is TRBV10-3, the J call TRBJ2-6, with D possibly being TRBD1 or TRBD2 (5 bases each). The sequenced material came from naive CD4+ T cells sorted from blood. Documented subset: CD45RA+ positively selected. The clonotype was recovered from a man younger than 35 in good health. The CDR3 loop reads CAIGGAGANVLTF. As DNA, the CDR3 is TGTGCCATCGGGGGAGCTGGGGCCAACGTCCTGACTTTC.